The clone carrying this TCR beta chain was picked up a small number of times. V lost 0 bases and J 8 bases, leaving 13 bases between the germline ends. The CDR3 runs to 14 residues. Per germline, CDR1 MGHRA and CDR2 YSYEKL. This sample stems from a study of PD-1 blockade in classical Hodgkin lymphoma. Repertoires were generated with immunoSEQ multiplex PCR, while TCRdb's copy carries only in-frame clones and drops some. The repertoire has about 20,000 clones, over 65% of them found once; the top ten carry 7.3%. This sample's time point: cycle 4 day 1 (C4D1), after 6 weeks of nivolumab. With no exception, relapse followed autologous stem cell transplantation in all patients, and brentuximab vedotin exposure varied. The study isolated CD8+ T cells from thawed PBMCs by magnetic negative selection. Progressive disease, partial response or complete response was each patient's best response.

The material sequenced was CD8+ T cells from blood, taken before the fourth cycle of nivolumab. V is TRBV4-1 and J is TRBJ1-1, with D maybe TRBD1 (6 bases). The origin of this receptor is a human donor with classical Hodgkin lymphoma. CDR3 amino acids: CASSQDTGIGEAFF. The CDR3 DNA is TGCGCCAGCAGCCAAGATACAGGGATCGGCGAAGCTTTCTTT.